This T cell receptor beta chain emerged from a study of regulatory T cells in long-lasting Graves disease. Trimming took 7 bases from V and 1 from J, leaving 10 bases between them. This CDR3 spans 13 amino acids. Construction of TCR beta libraries relied on iRepertoire HTBI primers and on Arm-PCR targeting CDR3 regions. TCRdb fed the multiplex PCR reads into MiXCR, producing one record per CDR3 protein. Here the sample spans about 310,000 distinct CDR3 sequences, 15% to 20% being singletons. Sample time point: newly diagnosed GD, antithyroid drugs for less than 3 months. The TCR library was made from RNA extracted from PBMCs. This clonotype has at least ten counts.

The TCR originated in a female donor with Graves disease. V usage is TRBV12-3 or TRBV12-4 and J usage is TRBJ1-1; D ambiguous. The sample consisted of peripheral blood mononuclear cells (PBMCs), taken at new diagnosis, from a patient treated with antithyroid drugs. The CDR3 is CASTIRANTEAFF. The CDR3 DNA is TGTGCCAGCACCATAAGGGCGAACACTGAAGCTTTCTTT.